This T cell receptor beta chain is from a study of blood T cell repertoires in COVID-19. All enrollees were about 18 to 89 years old and from approximately 24 US areas. The CDR3 sequence is 15 residues long. Germline assignment: CDR1 SGHTA and CDR2 FQGNSA. V was clipped by 4 bases and J by 2 bases, with 13 bases between them. Sequenced by immunoSEQ multiplex PCR; TCRdb stores in-frame clones only, minus some. This sample has roughly 180,000 clones, with more than 75% found just once. The source material was PBMCs or T cells enriched from blood (not recorded which). This TCR came from a man aged 60 to 69 who had been exposed to COVID-19. The genes are TRBV7-2 and TRBJ2-3; D possibly corresponds to TRBD2 (5 bases). The CDR3 region is CASSYGLSPTDTQYF. DNA for the CDR3: TGTGCCAGCAGCTACGGACTCAGCCCCACAGATACGCAGTATTTT.